Below, 27 T cell receptor beta chains from the same sample are listed, as sequenced in a study of blood T cell repertoires in COVID-19. Sequencing was performed with immunoSEQ multiplex PCR; in TCRdb, only in-frame clones are kept and a portion is missing. This table holds 71,000 or so clones, approximately 80% found once. Sequenced: peripheral blood. These receptors all stem from a man between 65 and 85 years old with acute or convalescent COVID-19.

The chain employs TRBV5-4 and TRBJ2-7; D perhaps matches TRBD2 (6 bases). V gave up 4 bases and J gave up 5 bases, with 19 bases separating them. From germline, CDR1 is SGHNT and CDR2 YYREEE (reference sequence). There are 15 residues in the CDR3. This CDR3 reads CASSPERESTDEQYF. In DNA, the CDR3 is TGTGCCAGCAGCCCGGAACGGGAGTCTACCGACGAGCAGTACTTC. The variable domain in full, with the rest retrieved from reference TRBV5-4 and TRBJ2-7, is ETGVTQSPTHLIKTRGQQVTLRCSSQSGHNTVSWYQQALGQGPQFIFQYYREEENGRGNFPPRFSGLQFPNYSSELNVNALELDDSALYLCASSPERESTDEQYFGPGTRLTVT.

The chain carries TRBV18 and TRBJ1-3; TRBD1 might be the D (6 bases). Germline V gene lookup returns CDR1 KGHSH and CDR2 LQKENI. The CDR3 extends over 14 amino acids. V gave up 6 bases and J gave up 3 bases, with 12 bases separating them. Here the CDR3 reads CASSFRGNGNTIYF. CDR3 bases: TGTGCCAGCTCTTTCAGGGGCAATGGAAACACCATATATTTT. Together with reference TRBV18 and TRBJ1-3, the CDR3 gives the full variable domain: NAGVMQNPRHLVRRRGQEARLRCSPMKGHSHVYWYRQLPEEGLKFMVYLQKENIIDESGMPKERFSAEFPKEGPSILRIQQVVRGDSAAYFCASSFRGNGNTIYFGEGSWLTVV.

The CDR3 sequence: CASSYPTGSSGNTIYF. CDR3 nucleotide sequence: TGTGCCAGCAGTTACCCGACAGGGAGCTCTGGAAACACCATATATTTT. This rearrangement joins TRBV6-5 to TRBJ1-3; 7 nucleotides line up with TRBD1. This CDR3 has 16 residues. The junction had 4 bases not matched to a gene; V was cut back by 2 bases and J by 0 bases. The germline CDR1 and CDR2 sequences are MNHEY and SVGAGI.

This rearrangement joins TRBV25-1 to TRBJ2-1, with 10 nucleotides matching TRBD1. Germline CDR1 reads MGHDK; CDR2 reads SYGVNS. V shed 6 bases and J 3 bases; nucleotides not matched to a gene: 2. The CDR3 sequence is 14 residues long. The CDR3, as DNA: TGTGCCAGCAGGCGGGACAGGGGCTACAATGAGCAGTTCTTC. Protein product: CASRRDRGYNEQFF.

The J gene is TRBJ2-3, the V gene TRBV5-1; tentatively, D is TRBD1 (5 bases). The CDR3 contains 14 residues. The V gene's germline CDR1 is SGHRS and CDR2 YFSETQ. Trimming shortened V by 5 bases and J by 3 bases, and 13 bases separated the two germline ends. The chain's CDR3 is CASRGLRGTDTQYF. The CDR3 DNA reads TGCGCCAGCAGGGGGCTCCGAGGTACAGATACGCAGTATTTT.

This rearrangement joins TRBV27 to TRBJ2-1, with a possible D match to TRBD2 (6 bases). V was cut by 2 bases and J by 0 bases, with 8 bases left in between. Germline V gene sequence: CDR1 MNHEY, CDR2 SMNVEV (reference sequence). The CDR3 has 15 amino acids. This chain's CDR3 is CASSLIGSSYNEQFF. DNA of the CDR3: TGTGCCAGCAGTTTAATCGGGAGCTCCTACAATGAGCAGTTCTTC.

The chain links TRBV3-1 (or the pseudogene TRBV3-2) to TRBJ2-2; D is perhaps TRBD2 (6 bases). From germline, CDR1 is LGHDT and CDR2 YNNKEL (reference sequence). Trimming shortened V by 8 bases and J by 2 bases, and 12 bases separated the two germline ends. CDR3 length: 14 residues. The CDR3 coding sequence is TGTGCCAGCGGACCGCGGGGTAACACCGGGGAGCTGTTTTTT. This translates into CASGPRGNTGELFF.

Only one count was recorded for this clone. The V and J genes are TRBV2 and TRBJ2-4; TRBD2 matches 12 bases. CDR1 SNHLY and CDR2 FYNNEI come from the germline V gene. Trimming at V came to 6 bases and at J to 16 bases, leaving 4 bases not matched to a gene. CDR3 length: 11 residues. CDR3 sequence: CASRVTSGSYF. The CDR3 region has the DNA TGTGCCAGCAGGGTGACTAGCGGGAGTTACTTC.

This chain connects TRBV7-3 to TRBJ2-1, with D perhaps matching TRBD2 (7 bases). There are 13 residues in the CDR3. Trimming took off 4 bases at V and 7 bases at J, with 11 bases between the two ends. Looked up from germline, CDR1 is SGHTA and CDR2 is FQGTGA. The CDR3 region has the DNA TGTGCCAGCAGCTCGGGGGGCACAAATGAGCAGTTCTTC. It is translated as CASSSGGTNEQFF.

The J gene is TRBJ2-7, the V gene TRBV6-5; 11 bases map to TRBD1. V gave up 4 bases and J gave up 3 bases; unmatched junction bases: 5. Germline assignment: CDR1 MNHEY and CDR2 SVGAGI. The CDR3 runs 15 residues. CDR3 sequence (DNA): TGTGCCAGCAGTTCCCCGGGACAGGGGGACTACGAGCAGTACTTC. Protein sequence: CASSSPGQGDYEQYF.

V usage is TRBV7-8 and J usage is TRBJ2-2, with D possibly TRBD1 on 6 matching bases. CDR3 length equals 14 residues. Trimming cost V 5 bases and J 5 bases, with 12 bases left between them. Germline lookup yields CDR1 SGHVS and CDR2 FQNEAQ. The CDR3 DNA reads as TGTGCCAGCAGCGTGACGCAGGGGACCGGGGAGCTGTTTTTT. This gives the protein CASSVTQGTGELFF.

The CDR3 protein is CASSSTPRGYTEAFF. The DNA for the CDR3 is TGTGCCAGCAGCTCAACGCCCAGGGGGTACACTGAAGCTTTCTTT. The V and J genes are TRBV7-9 and TRBJ1-1; 7 bases line up with TRBD1. Germline V gene data show CDR1 as SEHNR and CDR2 as FQNEAQ (reference sequence). The CDR3 extends over 15 amino acids. V shed 4 bases, J shed 3 bases, and the junction held 8 bases outside the gene matches.

The chain links TRBV5-4 to TRBJ2-5, with 11 bases matching TRBD1. Germline V CDR1 and CDR2: SGHNT, YYREEE (reference sequence). The CDR3 extends over 14 amino acids. Trimming took 4 bases from V and 5 from J; bases not matched to a gene: 4. The CDR3 DNA reads as TGTGCCAGCAGCGGAGGGACAGGGGGTGAGACCCAGTACTTC. As protein: CASSGGTGGETQYF.

About this clone itself: The same CDR3 also results from other DNA sequences found in this sample. The V call is TRBV7-3, the J call TRBJ2-1; 13 bases line up with TRBD2. V was pared by 4 bases and J by 8 bases, with 8 bases of the junction left unmatched. Germline V gene sequence: CDR1 SGHTA, CDR2 FQGTGA. CDR3 length equals 16 residues. Here the CDR3 reads CASSSLLAGGIHEQFF. CDR3 DNA: TGTGCCAGCAGCTCTTTACTAGCGGGAGGGATCCATGAGCAGTTCTTC.

The chain has TRBV28 and TRBJ2-4, with D unresolved. CDR3 length: 13 amino acids. Trimming took 11 bases from V and 0 from J, leaving 11 bases between them. CDR1 is MDHEN, CDR2 SYDVKM, per germline. The CDR3 DNA reads TGTGCCGTAATAGAACTAGCCAAAAACATTCAGTACTTC. Translating it yields CAVIELAKNIQYF. The variable domain in full, with the rest retrieved from reference TRBV28 and TRBJ2-4, is DVKVTQSSRYLVKRTGEKVFLECVQDMDHENMFWYRQDPGLGLRLIYFSYDVKMKEKGDIPEGYSVSREKKERFSLILESASTNQTSMYLCAVIELAKNIQYFGAGTRLSVL.

V is TRBV28 and J is TRBJ1-5; D is ambiguous. This CDR3 spans 14 amino acids. Trimming left V 3 bases short and J 0 bases short, with 6 bases between. Germline CDR1 is MDHEN and CDR2 is SYDVKM. This chain's CDR3 is CASSLHSSNQPQHF. The CDR3 nucleotides read TGTGCCAGCAGTTTGCACAGTAGCAATCAGCCCCAGCATTTT.

V gene TRBV19 combines with J gene TRBJ2-7, with 9 bases aligning to TRBD1. Trimming took 5 bases from V and 5 from J; bases not matched to a gene: 10. The CDR3 runs 15 residues. Germline values: CDR1 LNHDA, CDR2 SQIVND (reference sequence). CDR3: CASSPRQGVFHEQYF. The CDR3 nucleotides read TGTGCCAGTAGTCCCCGACAGGGGGTGTTCCACGAGCAGTACTTC.

This clone was picked up a small number of times. This chain connects TRBV6-5 to TRBJ2-5, with TRBD1 identical over 8 bases. The CDR3 loop spans 15 amino acids. CDR1 and CDR2 from the germline V gene are MNHEY and SVGAGI. The V gene end was trimmed by 2 bases and the J gene end by 2 bases; junction bases not matched to a gene: 4. The DNA of the CDR3 is TGTGCCAGCAGTTACGGCGGACAGGGACAAGAGACCCAGTACTTC. This encodes CASSYGGQGQETQYF.

A few counts support this clone. V usage is TRBV4-2 and J usage is TRBJ1-1, with a weak D call TRBD1 (5 bases). CDR1 and CDR2 (germline): LGHNA, YNFKEQ. The CDR3 has 12 residues. The V gene lost 6 bases and the J gene lost 3 bases, with 8 bases spanning the gap. CDR3 bases: TGTGCCAGCAGACAGGTCTACACTGAAGCTTTCTTT. It codes for CASRQVYTEAFF.

CDR3 coding DNA: TGTGCCAGCAGGGGGACAGGGAATCAGCCCCAGCATTTT. This gives the protein CASRGTGNQPQHF. The chain couples TRBV25-1 to TRBJ1-5, with 9 bases aligning to TRBD1. V shed 6 bases, J shed 4 bases, and the junction held 1 base outside the gene matches. Germline loops: CDR1 MGHDK, CDR2 SYGVNS. The CDR3 is 13 amino acids.

The chain is built from TRBV3-1 (or the pseudogene TRBV3-2) and TRBJ1-1, with 8 bases matching TRBD1. Per germline, CDR1 LGHDT and CDR2 YNNKEL (reference sequence). After removal of 3 bases from V and 2 bases from J, the junction contained 8 bases not matched to a gene. CDR3 length: 16 amino acids. CDR3 DNA: TGTGCCAGCAGCCACTCGGACAGGGCCTCTAACACTGAAGCTTTCTTT. As protein: CASSHSDRASNTEAFF.

The rearrangement joins TRBV3-1 (or the pseudogene TRBV3-2) to TRBJ2-7; 12 positions agree with TRBD2. The V gene end was trimmed by 4 bases and the J gene end by 5 bases; junction bases not matched to a gene: 3. The CDR3 is 14 amino acids. Looked up from germline, CDR1 is LGHDT and CDR2 is YNNKEL (reference sequence). CDR3 bases: TGTGCCAGCAGCCGATGGACTAGCGGGAACGAGCAGTACTTC. It specifies CASSRWTSGNEQYF.

J is TRBJ2-2 and V is TRBV4-3; a possible D gene is TRBD1 (6 bases). The germline CDR1 and CDR2 sequences are LGHNA and YSLEER. The germline V and J ends were trimmed by 0 bases and 4 bases, with 6 bases remaining between them. The CDR3 has 14 amino acids. Here the CDR3 reads CASSQETGTGELFF. As DNA, the CDR3 is TGCGCCAGCAGCCAAGAGACAGGCACCGGGGAGCTGTTTTTT.

This chain connects TRBV5-1 to TRBJ2-5, with 7 bases fitting TRBD1. V trimming: 0 bases; J trimming: 5 bases; junction bases outside the gene matches: 4. Germline V gene data show CDR1 as SGHRS and CDR2 as YFSETQ. The CDR3 is 14 amino acids. CDR3 nucleotides: TGCGCCAGCAGCTTGGACAGGGGCTATGAGACCCAGTACTTC. Its translation is CASSLDRGYETQYF.

The chain uses TRBV5-1 and TRBJ2-3, with D possibly being TRBD1 (5 bases). With 2 bases removed from V and 0 bases from J, the gap between germline ends came to 13 bases. Germline CDR1 and CDR2: SGHRS and YFSETQ. CDR3 length: 16 amino acids. Here the CDR3 DNA reads TGCGCCAGCAGCTTAGGGGTTTTCGATAGCACAGATACGCAGTATTTT. Translating it yields CASSLGVFDSTDTQYF.

V is TRBV9 and J is TRBJ2-1, with 8 bases lining up with TRBD2. The V gene's germline CDR1 is SGDLS and CDR2 YYNGEE. V was clipped by 3 bases and J by 3 bases; unmatched bases: 5. The CDR3 runs to 15 residues. The CDR3 protein is CASSAAGTSYNEQFF. DNA of the CDR3: TGTGCCAGCAGCGCCGCCGGGACTAGCTACAATGAGCAGTTCTTC.

The chain links TRBV28 to TRBJ2-1, with TRBD2 matching over 10 bases. This CDR3 comprises 13 residues. Germline-derived CDR1 and CDR2 are MDHEN and SYDVKM. Trimming removed 6 bases from V and 7 bases from J; junction bases left unmatched: 3. The CDR3 sequence is CASSWTSGNEQFF. CDR3 coding DNA: TGTGCCAGCAGCTGGACTAGCGGTAATGAGCAGTTCTTC.